The 17 T cell receptor beta chains presented below share a single source sample, sequenced in a study of control samples from healthy donors and cancer patients. Method: immunoSEQ multiplex PCR; TCRdb's copy keeps in-frame clones and lacks some. Found here are approximately 160,000 clones, 94% of them singletons; the top ten hold approximately 1.4%. The sequencing input was blood. Receptor source: a woman aged 18-29 years in good health.

The chain links TRBV13 to TRBJ2-7; tentative D call: TRBD1 (8 bases). The V gene's germline CDR1 is PRHDT and CDR2 FYEKMQ (reference sequence). The CDR3 consists of 17 residues. Between the trimmed V and J ends, which lost 5 bases and 2 bases, there was a span of 22 bases. CDR3 loop: CASSTWGRQGTTYEQYF. The CDR3 DNA is TGTGCCAGCAGCACCTGGGGGAGACAGGGGACTACCTACGAGCAGTACTTC.

The J gene is TRBJ1-1, the V gene TRBV14; D gene ambiguous. Germline CDR1 and CDR2: SGHDN and FVKESK. The germline V and J ends were trimmed by 4 bases and 0 bases, with 6 bases remaining between them. The CDR3 has 13 amino acids. CDR3 DNA sequence: TGTGCCAGCAGCCTCACACTGAACACTGAAGCTTTCTTT. Translated, it gives CASSLTLNTEAFF. Full variable domain (missing parts from reference TRBV14 and TRBJ1-1): EAGVTQFPSHSVIEKGQTVTLRCDPISGHDNLYWYRRVMGKEIKFLLHFVKESKQDESGMPNNRFLAERTGGTYSTLKVQPAELEDSGVYFCASSLTLNTEAFFGQGTRLTVV.

The chain has TRBV27 and TRBJ2-3; 14 bases line up with TRBD2. Germline V gene data show CDR1 as MNHEY and CDR2 as SMNVEV (reference sequence). The CDR3 contains 17 residues. With V trimmed by 2 bases and J by 3 bases, 4 bases remained unmatched. The CDR3 loop reads CASSLVGLAGGTDTQYF. DNA for the CDR3: TGTGCCAGCAGTTTAGTAGGACTAGCGGGAGGTACAGATACGCAGTATTTT.

The rearrangement joins TRBV10-1 to TRBJ1-1; the D is unclear. Trimming removed 0 bases at V and 0 bases at J, with 5 bases between. The CDR3 contains 14 residues. Germline V gene sequence: CDR1 WNHNN, CDR2 SYGVQD (reference sequence). In nucleotides, the CDR3 is TGCGCCAGCAGTGAGTCATTAATGAACACTGAAGCTTTCTTT. It specifies CASSESLMNTEAFF.

A single count supports this clone. The chain employs TRBV12-5 and TRBJ2-5, with TRBD1 identical over 11 bases. The CDR3 loop spans 14 amino acids. Germline trimming cut 4 bases from V and 4 bases from J; bases unmatched to any gene: 2. Per the germline V gene, CDR1 is LGHNT and CDR2 is FRNRAP. This CDR3 reads CASGWTGGLETQYF. CDR3 nucleotide sequence: TGTGCTAGTGGTTGGACAGGGGGCCTAGAGACCCAGTACTTC.

The chain recombines TRBV7-2 with TRBJ2-2; D is possibly TRBD2 (5 bases). Germline V lookup: CDR1 SGHTA, CDR2 FQGNSA. There are 13 residues in the CDR3. Trimming stripped 3 bases from V and 6 bases from J, with 8 bases between. CDR3 sequence: CASSFSAAGELFF. The CDR3 DNA is TGTGCCAGCAGCTTTTCAGCGGCCGGGGAGCTGTTTTTT. Using reference TRBV7-2 and TRBJ2-2 for the parts outside the CDR3, the full variable domain is GAGVSQSPSNKVTEKGKDVELRCDPISGHTALYWYRQSLGQGLEFLIYFQGNSAPDKSGLPSDRFSAERTGGSVSTLTIQRTQQEDSAVYLCASSFSAAGELFFGEGSRLTVL.

A note on this clone: The same CDR3 is also encoded by other DNA sequences in this sample. The CDR3 nucleotides are TGTGCCAGTAGGGGGGGTAGCACAGATACGCAGTATTTT. Its translation is CASRGGSTDTQYF. This rearrangement joins TRBV19 to TRBJ2-3; D is perhaps TRBD2 (6 bases). Looked up from germline, CDR1 is LNHDA and CDR2 is SQIVND (reference sequence). The CDR3 runs to 13 residues. Trimming removed 6 bases from V and 0 bases from J, with 7 bases in between.

The genes are TRBV9 and TRBJ1-2; TRBD1 agrees at 11 bases. The V segment lost 4 bases and the J segment 6 bases; nucleotides outside the gene matches: 20. Germline V lookup: CDR1 SGDLS, CDR2 YYNGEE. The CDR3 length is 19 residues. The CDR3 DNA reads as TGTGCCAGCAGCACCAGTCCCCGGATGGACAGGGGGCAAGAAAATGGCTACACCTTC. Protein product: CASSTSPRMDRGQENGYTF.

This chain links TRBV4-2 with TRBJ2-2; D perhaps matches TRBD2 (6 bases). CDR1 LGHNA and CDR2 YNFKEQ come from the germline V gene. Trimming cost V 1 base and J 6 bases, with 12 bases left between them. CDR3 length: 15 amino acids. In DNA, the CDR3 is TGTGCCAGCAGCCAAGGACAGCGGGTGGCCGGGGAGCTGTTTTTT. This codes for CASSQGQRVAGELFF.

The rearrangement joins TRBV29-1 to TRBJ1-1; D is uncertain. The CDR3 is made up of 12 amino acids. Trimming shortened V by 5 bases and J by 5 bases, and 12 bases separated the two germline ends. CDR1 and CDR2 from the germline V gene are SQVTM and ANQGSEA. CDR3 residues: CSVLGPETEAFF. DNA of the CDR3: TGCAGCGTTCTCGGGCCGGAGACTGAAGCTTTCTTT.

The chain employs TRBV19 and TRBJ1-1, with 10 positions matching TRBD1. The V and J ends lost 6 bases and 3 bases, in that order; junction bases with no gene match: 1. The CDR3 has 13 amino acids. CDR1 LNHDA and CDR2 SQIVND come from the germline V gene (reference sequence). CDR3 nucleotide sequence: TGTGCCAGTAGGGGACAGGGGTACACTGAAGCTTTCTTT. Residues: CASRGQGYTEAFF. Full variable domain (outside the CDR3, taken from reference TRBV19 and TRBJ1-1): DGGITQSPKYLFRKEGQNVTLSCEQNLNHDAMYWYRQDPGQGLRLIYYSQIVNDFQKGDIAEGYSVSREKKESFPLTVTSAQKNPTAFYLCASRGQGYTEAFFGQGTRLTVV.

The chain carries TRBV19 and TRBJ2-1, with unresolved D. The V gene's germline CDR1 is LNHDA and CDR2 SQIVND (reference sequence). With 3 bases removed from V and 0 bases from J, the gap between germline ends came to 9 bases. This CDR3 is 15 amino acids long. This CDR3 is CASSIGVGSYNEQFF. CDR3 DNA sequence: TGTGCCAGTAGTATTGGGGTAGGCTCCTACAATGAGCAGTTCTTC. Combining the CDR3 with reference TRBV19 and TRBJ2-1 gives the whole variable domain DGGITQSPKYLFRKEGQNVTLSCEQNLNHDAMYWYRQDPGQGLRLIYYSQIVNDFQKGDIAEGYSVSREKKESFPLTVTSAQKNPTAFYLCASSIGVGSYNEQFFGPGTRLTVL.

The rearrangement uses TRBV9 and TRBJ1-2, with D perhaps matching TRBD1 (5 bases). The germline gives CDR1 SGDLS, CDR2 YYNGEE. V shed 4 bases and J shed 1 base, with 8 bases lying between them. This CDR3 has 13 amino acids. The CDR3 sequence is CASSPDINYGYTF. The CDR3 DNA reads TGTGCCAGCAGCCCGGACATTAACTATGGCTACACCTTC.

V usage is TRBV11-2 and J usage is TRBJ1-4; TRBD1 matches at 9 bases. The junction had 10 bases not matched to a gene; V was cut back by 5 bases and J by 6 bases. The CDR3 covers 16 residues. In germline, CDR1 is SGHAT, CDR2 FQNNGV. This CDR3 reads CASSRKNRQGDEKLFF. The CDR3 DNA sequence: TGTGCCAGCAGCCGTAAGAACCGACAGGGGGATGAAAAACTGTTTTTT.

This chain links TRBV7-9 with TRBJ1-2, with 7 positions matching TRBD1. CDR3 length equals 13 residues. Germline CDR1 and CDR2: SEHNR and FQNEAQ (reference sequence). The V and J ends lost 4 bases and 4 bases, in that order; junction bases with no gene match: 3. The chain's CDR3 is CASSSDRAYGYTF. CDR3 nucleotides: TGTGCCAGCAGCTCTGACAGGGCCTATGGCTACACCTTC.

In DNA form, the CDR3 reads TGTGCCAGCAGCGTAGCATCAGGGATGGATGGCTACACCTTC. Translation: CASSVASGMDGYTF. V gene TRBV9 combines with J gene TRBJ1-2; perhaps TRBD1 as D (5 bases). CDR3 length: 14 amino acids. V lost 0 bases and J lost 6, with 12 bases in between. In germline, CDR1 is SGDLS, CDR2 YYNGEE.

The chain is built from TRBV6-6 and TRBJ1-4; TRBD1 aligns across 12 bases. J was trimmed by 3 bases and V by 5 bases; bases with no gene match: 7. The CDR3 sequence is 17 residues long. In germline, CDR1 is MNHNY, CDR2 SVGAGI (reference sequence). The CDR3 loop is CASSPGTGGFANEKLFF. The CDR3 bases are TGTGCCAGCAGTCCCGGGACAGGGGGCTTTGCTAATGAAAAACTGTTTTTT.